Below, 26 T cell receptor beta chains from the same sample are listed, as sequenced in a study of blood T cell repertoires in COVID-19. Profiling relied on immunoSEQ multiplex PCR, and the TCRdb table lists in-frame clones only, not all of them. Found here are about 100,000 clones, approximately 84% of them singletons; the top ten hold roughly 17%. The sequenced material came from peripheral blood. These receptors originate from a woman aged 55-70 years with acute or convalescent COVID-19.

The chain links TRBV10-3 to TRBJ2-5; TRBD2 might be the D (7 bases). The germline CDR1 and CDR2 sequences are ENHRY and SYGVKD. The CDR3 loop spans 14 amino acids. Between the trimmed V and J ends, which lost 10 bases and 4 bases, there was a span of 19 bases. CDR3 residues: CATFEGGTGETQYF. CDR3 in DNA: TGTGCCACCTTCGAGGGGGGGACGGGAGAGACCCAGTACTTC.

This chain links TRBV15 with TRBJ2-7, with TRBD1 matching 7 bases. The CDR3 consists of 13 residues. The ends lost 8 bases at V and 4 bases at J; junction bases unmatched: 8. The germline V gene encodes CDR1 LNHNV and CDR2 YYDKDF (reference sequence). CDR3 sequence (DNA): TGTGCCACCTGCCGGGACAGACAGTACGAGCAGTACTTC. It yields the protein CATCRDRQYEQYF.

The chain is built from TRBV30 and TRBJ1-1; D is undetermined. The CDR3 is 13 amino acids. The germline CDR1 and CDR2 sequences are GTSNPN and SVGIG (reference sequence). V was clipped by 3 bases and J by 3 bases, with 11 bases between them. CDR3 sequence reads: CAWSAIRYTEAFF. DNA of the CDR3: TGTGCCTGGAGCGCTATTCGGTACACTGAAGCTTTCTTT.

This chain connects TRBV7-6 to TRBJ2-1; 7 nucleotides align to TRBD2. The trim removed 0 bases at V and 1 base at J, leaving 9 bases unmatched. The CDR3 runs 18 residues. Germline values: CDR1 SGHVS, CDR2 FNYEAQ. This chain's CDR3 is CASSLAWGGRVSYNEQFF. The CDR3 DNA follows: TGTGCCAGCAGCTTAGCGTGGGGGGGTAGGGTGTCCTACAATGAGCAGTTCTTC.

The CDR3 bases are TGTGCCTGGAGTCATGCCGCAGGGGATTTTAGCAATCAGCCCCAGCATTTT. This sequence encodes CAWSHAAGDFSNQPQHF. V is TRBV30 and J is TRBJ1-5; TRBD1 might be the D (6 bases). The V gene lost 2 bases and the J gene lost 0 bases, with 17 bases spanning the gap. The CDR3 runs 17 residues. Germline loops: CDR1 GTSNPN, CDR2 SVGIG (reference sequence).

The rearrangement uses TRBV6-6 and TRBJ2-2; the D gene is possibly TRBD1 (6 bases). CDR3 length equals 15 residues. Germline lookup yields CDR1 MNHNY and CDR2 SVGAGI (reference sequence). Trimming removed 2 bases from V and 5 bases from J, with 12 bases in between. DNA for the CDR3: TGTGCCAGCAGTTACCCTCCTGACAGGACCGGGGAGCTGTTTTTT. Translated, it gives CASSYPPDRTGELFF.

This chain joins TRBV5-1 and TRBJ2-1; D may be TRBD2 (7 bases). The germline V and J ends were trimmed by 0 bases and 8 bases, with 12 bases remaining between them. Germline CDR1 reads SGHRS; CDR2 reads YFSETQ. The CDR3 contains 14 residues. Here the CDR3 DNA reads TGCGCCAGCAGCTTGGAAGGGGGGGATGATGAGCAGTTCTTC. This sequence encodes CASSLEGGDDEQFF.

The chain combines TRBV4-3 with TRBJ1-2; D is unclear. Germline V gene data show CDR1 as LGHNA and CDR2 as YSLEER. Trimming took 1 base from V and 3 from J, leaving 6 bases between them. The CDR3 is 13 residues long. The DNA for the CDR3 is TGCGCCAGCAGCCAAGTGAGGGACTATGGCTACACCTTC. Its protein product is CASSQVRDYGYTF.

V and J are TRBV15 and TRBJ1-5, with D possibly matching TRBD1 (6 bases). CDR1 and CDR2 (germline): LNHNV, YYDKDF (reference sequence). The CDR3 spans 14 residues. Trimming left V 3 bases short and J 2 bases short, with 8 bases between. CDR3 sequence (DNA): TGTGCCACCAGCAGGGACAGTCGCAATCAGCCCCAGCATTTT. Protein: CATSRDSRNQPQHF.

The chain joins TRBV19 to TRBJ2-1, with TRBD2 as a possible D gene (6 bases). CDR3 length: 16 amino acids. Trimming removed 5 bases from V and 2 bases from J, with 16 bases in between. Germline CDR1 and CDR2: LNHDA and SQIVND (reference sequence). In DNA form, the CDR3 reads TGTGCCAGTAGTGCCCCGGGCGGGGCGGCCTACAATGAGCAGTTCTTC. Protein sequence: CASSAPGGAAYNEQFF.

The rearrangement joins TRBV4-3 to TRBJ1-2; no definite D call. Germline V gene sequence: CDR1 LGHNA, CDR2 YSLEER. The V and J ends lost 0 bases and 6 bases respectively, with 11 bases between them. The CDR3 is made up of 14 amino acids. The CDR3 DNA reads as TGCGCCAGCAGCCAAGATTGGAGGAGCAATGGCTACACCTTC. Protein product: CASSQDWRSNGYTF.

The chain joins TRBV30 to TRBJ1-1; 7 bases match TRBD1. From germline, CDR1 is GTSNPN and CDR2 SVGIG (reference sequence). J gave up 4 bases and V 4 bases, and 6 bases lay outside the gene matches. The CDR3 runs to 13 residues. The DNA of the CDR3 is TGTGCCTGGACAGACAGGGCGACCACTGAAGCTTTCTTT. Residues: CAWTDRATTEAFF.

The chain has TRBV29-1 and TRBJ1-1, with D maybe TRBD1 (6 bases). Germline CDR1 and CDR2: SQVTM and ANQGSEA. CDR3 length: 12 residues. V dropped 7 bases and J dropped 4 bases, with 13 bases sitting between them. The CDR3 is CSATGFFTEAFF. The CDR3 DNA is TGCAGCGCCACAGGGTTTTTCACTGAAGCTTTCTTT.

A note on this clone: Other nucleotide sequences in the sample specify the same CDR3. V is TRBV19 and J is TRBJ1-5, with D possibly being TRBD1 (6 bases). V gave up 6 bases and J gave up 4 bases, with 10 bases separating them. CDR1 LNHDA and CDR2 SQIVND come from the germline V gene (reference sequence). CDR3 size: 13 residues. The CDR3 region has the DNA TGTGCCAGTAGCCCGGACAGAAATCAGCCCCAGCATTTT. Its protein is CASSPDRNQPQHF.

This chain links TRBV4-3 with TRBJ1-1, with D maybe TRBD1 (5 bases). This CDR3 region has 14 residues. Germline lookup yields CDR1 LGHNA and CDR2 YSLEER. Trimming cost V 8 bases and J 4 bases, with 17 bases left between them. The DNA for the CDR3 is TGCGCCAGCGCGACCGGGACTCAGTTCACTGAAGCTTTCTTT. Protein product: CASATGTQFTEAFF.

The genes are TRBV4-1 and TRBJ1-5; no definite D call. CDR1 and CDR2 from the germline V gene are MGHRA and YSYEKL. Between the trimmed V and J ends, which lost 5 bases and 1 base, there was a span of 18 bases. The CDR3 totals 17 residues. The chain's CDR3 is CASSYKHGYDSNQPQHF. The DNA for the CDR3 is TGCGCCAGCAGCTACAAACACGGGTATGACAGCAATCAGCCCCAGCATTTT.

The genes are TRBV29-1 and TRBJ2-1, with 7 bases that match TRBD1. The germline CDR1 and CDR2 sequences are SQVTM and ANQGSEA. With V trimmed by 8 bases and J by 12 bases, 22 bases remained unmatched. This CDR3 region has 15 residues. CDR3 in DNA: TGCAGCCTAACCCTCCCGGGACAGCCCGGCGTGGGGCAGTTCTTC. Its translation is CSLTLPGQPGVGQFF.

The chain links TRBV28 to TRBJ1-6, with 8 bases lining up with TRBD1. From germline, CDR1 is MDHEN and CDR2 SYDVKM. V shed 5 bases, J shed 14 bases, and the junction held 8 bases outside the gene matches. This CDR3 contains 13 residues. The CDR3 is CASSLAGGLTLHF. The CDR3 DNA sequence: TGTGCCAGCAGTCTTGCAGGGGGCCTCACCCTCCACTTT.

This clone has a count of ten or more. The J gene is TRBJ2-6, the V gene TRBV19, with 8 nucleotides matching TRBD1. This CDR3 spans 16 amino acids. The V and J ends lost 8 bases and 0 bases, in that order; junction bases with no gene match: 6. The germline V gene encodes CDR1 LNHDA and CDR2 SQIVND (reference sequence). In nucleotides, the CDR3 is TGTGCCAGTCGGGACAGGCTCCGCTCTGGGGCCAACGTCCTGACTTTC. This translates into CASRDRLRSGANVLTF.

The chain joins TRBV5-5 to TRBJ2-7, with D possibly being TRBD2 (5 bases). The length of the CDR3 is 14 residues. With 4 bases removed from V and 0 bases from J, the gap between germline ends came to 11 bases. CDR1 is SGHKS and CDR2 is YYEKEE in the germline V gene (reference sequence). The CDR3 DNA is TGTGCCAGCAGCCGGACTCCGGACTCCTACGAGCAGTACTTC. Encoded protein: CASSRTPDSYEQYF.

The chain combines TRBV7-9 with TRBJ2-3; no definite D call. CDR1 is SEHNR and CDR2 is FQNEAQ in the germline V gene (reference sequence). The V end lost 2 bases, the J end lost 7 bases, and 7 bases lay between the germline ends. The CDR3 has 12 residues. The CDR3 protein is CASSLPRYTQYF. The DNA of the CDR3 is TGTGCCAGCAGCTTACCCCGGTATACGCAGTATTTT.

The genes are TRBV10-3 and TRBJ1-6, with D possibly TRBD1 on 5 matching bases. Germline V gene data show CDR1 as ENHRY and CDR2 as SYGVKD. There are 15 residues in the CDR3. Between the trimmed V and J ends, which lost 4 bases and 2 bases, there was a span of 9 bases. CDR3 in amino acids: CAISGGTTYNSPLHF. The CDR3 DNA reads TGTGCCATCAGTGGGGGCACCACCTATAATTCACCCCTCCACTTT.

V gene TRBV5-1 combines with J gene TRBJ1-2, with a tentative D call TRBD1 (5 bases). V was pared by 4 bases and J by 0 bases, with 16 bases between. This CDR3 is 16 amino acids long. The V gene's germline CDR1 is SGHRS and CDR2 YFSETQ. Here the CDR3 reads CASSPGGTATNYGYTF. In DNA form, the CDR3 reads TGCGCCAGCAGCCCCGGGGGGACGGCCACTAACTATGGCTACACCTTC.

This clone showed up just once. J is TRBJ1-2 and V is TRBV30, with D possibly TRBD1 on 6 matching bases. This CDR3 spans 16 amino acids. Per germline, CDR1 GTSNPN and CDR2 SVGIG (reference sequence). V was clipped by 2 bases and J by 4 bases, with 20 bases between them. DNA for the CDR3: TGTGCCTGGAGTTTGAAAGGAAGGGGGGGGCGCTATGGCTACACCTTC. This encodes CAWSLKGRGGRYGYTF. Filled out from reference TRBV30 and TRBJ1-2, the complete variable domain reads SQTIHQWPATLVQPVGSPLSLECTVEGTSNPNLYWYRQAAGRGLQLLFYSVGIGQISSEVPQNLSASRPQDRQFILSSKKLLLSDSGFYLCAWSLKGRGGRYGYTFGSGTRLTVV.

CDR3 sequence: CASSQNRGQPGEKLFF. CDR3 DNA sequence: TGTGCCAGCAGCCAAAACCGGGGACAGCCAGGGGAAAAACTGTTTTTT. V is TRBV4-2 and J is TRBJ1-4; TRBD1 matches at 7 bases. This CDR3 comprises 16 residues. The V gene's germline CDR1 is LGHNA and CDR2 YNFKEQ. Unmatched junction bases numbered 11, after V lost 2 bases and J lost 8 bases.

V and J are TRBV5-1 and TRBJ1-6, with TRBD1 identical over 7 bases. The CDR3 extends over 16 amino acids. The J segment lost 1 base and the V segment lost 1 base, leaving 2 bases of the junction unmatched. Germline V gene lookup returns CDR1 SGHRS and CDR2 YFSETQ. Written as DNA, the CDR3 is TGCGCCAGCAGCTTGCAGGGGGTGTCCTATAATTCACCCCTCCACTTT. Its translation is CASSLQGVSYNSPLHF.